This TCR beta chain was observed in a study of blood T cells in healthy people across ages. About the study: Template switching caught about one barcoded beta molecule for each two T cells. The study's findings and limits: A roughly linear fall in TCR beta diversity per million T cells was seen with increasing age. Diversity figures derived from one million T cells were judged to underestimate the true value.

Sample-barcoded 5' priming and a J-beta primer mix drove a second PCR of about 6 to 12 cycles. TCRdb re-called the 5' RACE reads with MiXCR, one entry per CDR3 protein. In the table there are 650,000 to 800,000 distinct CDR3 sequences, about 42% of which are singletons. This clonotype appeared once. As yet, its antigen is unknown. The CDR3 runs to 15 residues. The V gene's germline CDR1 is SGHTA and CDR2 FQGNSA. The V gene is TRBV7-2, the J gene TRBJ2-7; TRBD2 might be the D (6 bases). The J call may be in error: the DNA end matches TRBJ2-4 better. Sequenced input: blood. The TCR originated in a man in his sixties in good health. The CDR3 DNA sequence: TGTGCCAGCAGCTTAGAGGGACTCATGGGGGACATTCAGTACTTC. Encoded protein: CASSLEGLMGDIQYF.